Presented here are 31 T cell receptor beta chains from one specimen sequenced in a study of a mutant IDH1 vaccine in newly diagnosed glioma. Only in-frame clones appear in the TCRdb table, and some are missing; sequencing was by immunoSEQ multiplex PCR. The top ten hold about 2.2% of the sample, which has about 50,000 clones, 80% to 90% seen once. Time point defined: baseline, week 1 (first vaccination visit). Treatment specified: pre-vaccination baseline after standard-of-care therapy. Source: PBMCs, taken from a glioma patient treated with radiotherapy, temozolomide or both. The receptors were gathered from a man between 35 and 55 years old with glioma.

V and J are TRBV5-1 and TRBJ2-5, with no clear D. Germline-derived CDR1 and CDR2 are SGHRS and YFSETQ. The CDR3 has 15 amino acids. V was shortened by 4 bases and J by 4 bases, with 17 bases between the two germline ends. The CDR3 DNA sequence: TGCGCCAGCAGCGAAATGGACCCCGCGTCAGAGACCCAGTACTTC. It yields the protein CASSEMDPASETQYF.

This clone has a handful of counts. This sequence joins TRBV2 and TRBJ1-1, with 7 bases matching TRBD1. Germline loops: CDR1 SNHLY, CDR2 FYNNEI. The CDR3 contains 12 residues. After removal of 3 bases from V and 5 bases from J, the junction contained 0 bases not matched to a gene. The CDR3 region has the DNA TGTGCCAGCAGTGACAGGGGGACTGAAGCTTTCTTT. Translation: CASSDRGTEAFF. Complete variable domain (other parts from reference TRBV2 and TRBJ1-1): EPEVTQTPSHQVTQMGQEVILRCVPISNHLYFYWYRQILGQKVEFLVSFYNNEISEKSEIFDDQFSVERPDGSNFTLKIRSTKLEDSAMYFCASSDRGTEAFFGQGTRLTVV.

This clone was found a few times. V gene TRBV7-9 combines with J gene TRBJ2-2; D may be TRBD1 or TRBD2 (5 bases each). Germline V gives CDR1 SEHNR, CDR2 FQNEAQ (reference sequence). This CDR3 contains 16 residues. The V end lost 8 bases, the J end lost 4 bases, and 20 bases lay between the germline ends. For the CDR3, the DNA is TGTGCCAGCCCCCTAGGGTGGGACCACATCACCGGGGAGCTGTTTTTT. This gives the protein CASPLGWDHITGELFF.

This chain uses TRBV27 with TRBJ2-7; tentative D call: TRBD2 (5 bases). CDR1 and CDR2 from the germline V gene are MNHEY and SMNVEV (reference sequence). The CDR3 spans 13 residues. Trimming left V 3 bases short and J 2 bases short, with 8 bases between. The CDR3 loop is CASSFAGPYEQYF. Here the CDR3 DNA reads TGTGCCAGCAGTTTTGCGGGCCCCTACGAGCAGTACTTC.

This clone was counted once. The chain links TRBV4-2 to TRBJ2-1, with a possible D match to TRBD1 (5 bases). The germline gives CDR1 LGHNA, CDR2 YNFKEQ. Trimming took off 4 bases at V and 8 bases at J, with 15 bases between the two ends. The CDR3 is 14 residues long. The CDR3 nucleotides read TGTGCCAGCAGCCCTACAGGACCGGGCCATGAGCAGTTCTTC. Its translation is CASSPTGPGHEQFF.

V and J are TRBV5-1 and TRBJ2-1; D gene ambiguous. Germline CDR1 is SGHRS and CDR2 is YFSETQ. The ends were cut back, 0 bases at V and 8 bases at J, with 12 bases in the middle. The CDR3 is 14 amino acids. The DNA of the CDR3 is TGCGCCAGCAGCTTGGTAATCGGCTTCGATGAGCAGTTCTTC. Translation: CASSLVIGFDEQFF. The full variable domain, completed using reference TRBV5-1 and TRBJ2-1, is KAGVTQTPRYLIKTRGQQVTLSCSPISGHRSVSWYQQTPGQGLQFLFEYFSETQRNKGNFPGRFSGRQFSNSRSEMNVSTLELGDSALYLCASSLVIGFDEQFFGPGTRLTVL.

The chain employs TRBV5-4 and TRBJ2-1, with 11 bases fitting TRBD2. CDR1 is SGHNT, CDR2 YYREEE, per germline (reference sequence). The CDR3 covers 16 residues. After removal of 4 bases from V and 2 bases from J, the junction contained 5 bases not matched to a gene. In nucleotides, the CDR3 is TGTGCCAGCAGCCCCTCGACTAGCGGGACCTACAATGAGCAGTTCTTC. Residues: CASSPSTSGTYNEQFF.

V is TRBV7-3 and J is TRBJ1-1, with TRBD1 matching 8 bases. This CDR3 comprises 15 residues. Germline values: CDR1 SGHTA, CDR2 FQGTGA. Unmatched junction bases numbered 6, after V lost 5 bases and J lost 1 base. The CDR3 protein is CASSPTGTGNTEAFF. CDR3 DNA sequence: TGTGCCAGCAGCCCCACCGGGACAGGGAACACTGAAGCTTTCTTT.

The CDR3 sequence: CASSLSRGSRGYTF. CDR3 nucleotide sequence: TGTGCCAGCTCTCTTTCCAGGGGCAGTAGGGGCTACACCTTC. This chain joins TRBV13 and TRBJ1-2; D perhaps matches TRBD1 (6 bases). The germline V and J ends were trimmed by 8 bases and 8 bases, with 21 bases remaining between them. The CDR3 spans 14 residues. CDR1 and CDR2 from the germline V gene are PRHDT and FYEKMQ (reference sequence).

This clone was seen a handful of times. The rearrangement links TRBV27 to TRBJ1-5; D gene ambiguous. The CDR3 runs to 12 residues. CDR1 and CDR2 from the germline V gene are MNHEY and SMNVEV (reference sequence). V shed 1 base and J shed 6 bases, with 4 bases lying between them. The CDR3 DNA follows: TGTGCCAGCAGTTTATTAGGTCAGCCCCAGCATTTT. Protein sequence: CASSLLGQPQHF.

The V gene is TRBV11-2, the J gene TRBJ1-1; the D gene is possibly TRBD1 (5 bases). This CDR3 comprises 15 residues. The germline CDR1 and CDR2 sequences are SGHAT and FQNNGV. Trimming took 4 bases from V and 4 from J, leaving 16 bases between them. The CDR3, as DNA: TGTGCCAGCAGCTCCTCCTTGGCAGGGATCACTGAAGCTTTCTTT. It yields the protein CASSSSLAGITEAFF.

With respect to this clone: This CDR3 is also generated by other DNA sequences in the sample. The chain is built from TRBV5-1 and TRBJ2-2; 7 bases fit TRBD2. This CDR3 region has 16 residues. From germline, CDR1 is SGHRS and CDR2 YFSETQ. J was trimmed by 2 bases and V by 0 bases; bases with no gene match: 4. This CDR3 is CASSLVAGVNTGELFF. The CDR3 nucleotides are TGCGCCAGCAGCTTGGTTGCGGGAGTTAACACCGGGGAGCTGTTTTTT.

The chain has TRBV27 and TRBJ2-3; no firm D call. Trimming left V 5 bases short and J 0 bases short, with 12 bases between. Germline CDR1 is MNHEY and CDR2 is SMNVEV (reference sequence). The CDR3 extends over 15 amino acids. The chain's CDR3 is CASSESSTSTDTQYF. Written as DNA, the CDR3 is TGTGCCAGCAGTGAATCAAGTACTAGCACAGATACGCAGTATTTT.

This clone was observed a single time. J is TRBJ2-7 and V is TRBV4-3, with D hard to call. Germline V gene sequence: CDR1 LGHNA, CDR2 YSLEER. CDR3 length: 13 residues. V lost 3 bases to trimming and J lost 4 bases, with 10 bases between them. The CDR3 coding sequence is TGCGCCAGCAGCCACCTCGACGGGTACGAGCAGTACTTC. Residues: CASSHLDGYEQYF.

The gene calls are TRBV5-7 and TRBJ2-1, with TRBD2 matching 9 bases. TRBV5-7 is noted as an ORF with a role that remains uncertain. J was trimmed by 6 bases and V by 4 bases; bases with no gene match: 8. The CDR3 totals 15 residues. The CDR3: CASSPGLAQCNEQFF. In nucleotides, the CDR3 is TGTGCCAGCAGCCCAGGACTAGCGCAATGCAATGAGCAGTTCTTC.

This chain uses TRBV7-8 with TRBJ1-2; perhaps TRBD1 as D (5 bases). This CDR3 has 13 amino acids. Per germline, CDR1 SGHVS and CDR2 FQNEAQ. Trimming cost V 2 bases and J 2 bases, with 6 bases left between them. The CDR3 is CASSLRGNYGYTF. The CDR3 DNA reads as TGTGCCAGCAGCTTAAGGGGAAACTATGGCTACACCTTC.

The chain carries TRBV4-2 and TRBJ1-1; perhaps TRBD1 as D (5 bases). The CDR3 totals 14 residues. Deletions cut 2 bases from V and 0 bases from J, with 7 bases between. Per germline, CDR1 LGHNA and CDR2 YNFKEQ. CDR3 protein: CASSQQGLNTEAFF. The CDR3 nucleotides are TGTGCCAGCAGCCAACAGGGATTGAACACTGAAGCTTTCTTT.

This clone was seen a handful of times. This sequence joins TRBV19 and TRBJ1-2; D remains ambiguous. The CDR3 has 12 residues. Looked up from germline, CDR1 is LNHDA and CDR2 is SQIVND (reference sequence). Trimming removed 7 bases at V and 2 bases at J, with 8 bases between. The CDR3 region is CASNQWNYGYTF. The CDR3, as DNA: TGTGCCAGTAACCAGTGGAACTATGGCTACACCTTC.

The chain has TRBV6-1 and TRBJ2-7; D is undetermined. Trimming pared 6 bases from V and 5 bases from J, leaving 11 bases between. Germline CDR1 MNHNS, CDR2 SASEGT. The CDR3 is 12 amino acids. The CDR3: CASRNSQHEQYF. The CDR3 coding sequence is TGTGCCAGCAGAAATTCTCAGCACGAGCAGTACTTC.

The rearrangement joins TRBV6-1 to TRBJ2-3; the D gene is possibly TRBD2 (6 bases). V was shortened by 0 bases and J by 3 bases, with 13 bases between the two germline ends. This CDR3 has 16 amino acids. Germline V CDR1 and CDR2: MNHNS, SASEGT. CDR3 sequence reads: CASSEAAPGVTDTQYF. For the CDR3, the DNA is TGTGCCAGCAGTGAAGCTGCACCGGGAGTGACAGATACGCAGTATTTT.

The rearrangement uses TRBV5-6 and TRBJ2-1; 7 nucleotides align to TRBD2. V was clipped by 7 bases and J by 4 bases; unmatched bases: 17. The CDR3 is 17 amino acids. Germline-derived CDR1 and CDR2 are SGHDT and YYEEEE. The CDR3 DNA reads as TGTGCCAGCCATTTATTGGGGGAGGGACGGGGTTACAATGAGCAGTTCTTC. This gives the protein CASHLLGEGRGYNEQFF. Full variable domain (remainder filled in from reference TRBV5-6 and TRBJ2-1): DAGVTQSPTHLIKTRGQQVTLRCSPKSGHDTVSWYQQALGQGPQFIFQYYEEEERQRGNFPDRFSGHQFPNYSSELNVNALLLGDSALYLCASHLLGEGRGYNEQFFGPGTRLTVL.

The genes are TRBV7-9 and TRBJ2-7; D is ambiguous. Germline values: CDR1 SEHNR, CDR2 FQNEAQ (reference sequence). The CDR3 runs 12 residues. Deletions cut 0 bases from V and 2 bases from J, with 2 bases between. The CDR3 nucleotides are TGTGCCAGCAGCTTAGCCACCTACGAGCAGTACTTC. Its protein is CASSLATYEQYF. Full variable domain (outside the CDR3, taken from reference TRBV7-9 and TRBJ2-7): DTGVSQNPRHKITKRGQNVTFRCDPISEHNRLYWYRQTLGQGPEFLTYFQNEAQLEKSRLLSDRFSAERPKGSFSTLEIQRTEQGDSAMYLCASSLATYEQYFGPGTRLTVT.

This chain links TRBV27 with TRBJ2-1; D unresolved. CDR1 and CDR2 from the germline V gene are MNHEY and SMNVEV (reference sequence). The CDR3 consists of 13 residues. The V gene lost 8 bases and the J gene lost 5 bases, with 13 bases spanning the gap. The CDR3 DNA sequence: TGTGCCAGCGCGGTCAGCGCCAACAATGAGCAGTTCTTC. Translation gives CASAVSANNEQFF.

This chain joins TRBV7-2 and TRBJ2-7; 9 bases match TRBD1. CDR3 size: 16 residues. V trimming: 3 bases; J trimming: 3 bases; junction bases outside the gene matches: 9. Germline V gene lookup returns CDR1 SGHTA and CDR2 FQGNSA. CDR3 loop: CASSFGEDRGVYEQYF. Here the CDR3 DNA reads TGTGCCAGCAGCTTCGGAGAGGACAGGGGAGTCTACGAGCAGTACTTC.

Concerning this clone itself: One end of the junction varies from germline; a read error may be responsible. V is TRBV7-7 and J is TRBJ2-2; D not resolved. The CDR3 has 12 amino acids. Germline V gives CDR1 SSHAT, CDR2 FNYEAQ (reference sequence). The CDR3 is CASSKNTGELFF. In nucleotides, the CDR3 is TGTGCTAGCAGCAAGAACACCGGGGAGCTGTTTTTT.

V is TRBV4-1 and J is TRBJ1-1; no reliable D call. Trimming removed 5 bases at V and 2 bases at J, with 15 bases between. CDR1 MGHRA and CDR2 YSYEKL come from the germline V gene. The CDR3 runs 15 residues. CDR3 region: CASSRPGTENTEAFF. CDR3 DNA: TGCGCCAGCAGCAGGCCGGGAACAGAAAACACTGAAGCTTTCTTT.

The chain links TRBV6-5 to TRBJ1-1; no clear D gene. There are 13 residues in the CDR3. The V gene lost 6 bases and the J gene lost 0 bases, with 8 bases spanning the gap. CDR1 and CDR2 from the germline V gene are MNHEY and SVGAGI. The CDR3: CASSPRMNTEAFF. CDR3 nucleotides: TGTGCCAGCAGCCCCCGAATGAACACTGAAGCTTTCTTT.

V usage is TRBV29-1 and J usage is TRBJ2-3; D possibly corresponds to TRBD1 (6 bases). This CDR3 spans 14 amino acids. Germline lookup yields CDR1 SQVTM and CDR2 ANQGSEA. V was cut by 4 bases and J by 0 bases, with 11 bases left in between. For the CDR3, the DNA is TGCAGCGTTGGGGTCAGGGGAAGCACAGATACGCAGTATTTT. It specifies CSVGVRGSTDTQYF.

The chain has TRBV5-8 and TRBJ1-2, with D possibly TRBD1 on 6 matching bases. Germline V gives CDR1 SGHTS, CDR2 YDEGEE. The CDR3 sequence is 14 residues long. V lost 5 bases to trimming and J lost 5 bases, with 16 bases between them. CDR3 protein: CASSPGQRAYGYTF. The DNA for the CDR3 is TGTGCCAGCAGTCCCGGACAGAGAGCGTATGGCTACACCTTC.

This chain links TRBV5-1 with TRBJ2-5, with D hard to call. V lost 2 bases to trimming and J lost 4 bases, with 12 bases between them. CDR1 and CDR2 from the germline V gene are SGHRS and YFSETQ. The length of the CDR3 is 14 residues. CDR3 coding DNA: TGCGCCAGCAGCTTTGAGGCGGCTGCAGAGACCCAGTACTTC. This gives the protein CASSFEAAAETQYF.

V gene TRBV6-5 combines with J gene TRBJ1-5; D is possibly TRBD1 (6 bases). This CDR3 has 15 residues. CDR1 is MNHEY and CDR2 is SVGAGI in the germline V gene. V lost 7 bases, J lost 2 bases, and 15 bases lay in between. The CDR3 spells CASNKGGFGNQPQHF. DNA for the CDR3: TGTGCCAGCAATAAGGGGGGGTTCGGCAATCAGCCCCAGCATTTT.